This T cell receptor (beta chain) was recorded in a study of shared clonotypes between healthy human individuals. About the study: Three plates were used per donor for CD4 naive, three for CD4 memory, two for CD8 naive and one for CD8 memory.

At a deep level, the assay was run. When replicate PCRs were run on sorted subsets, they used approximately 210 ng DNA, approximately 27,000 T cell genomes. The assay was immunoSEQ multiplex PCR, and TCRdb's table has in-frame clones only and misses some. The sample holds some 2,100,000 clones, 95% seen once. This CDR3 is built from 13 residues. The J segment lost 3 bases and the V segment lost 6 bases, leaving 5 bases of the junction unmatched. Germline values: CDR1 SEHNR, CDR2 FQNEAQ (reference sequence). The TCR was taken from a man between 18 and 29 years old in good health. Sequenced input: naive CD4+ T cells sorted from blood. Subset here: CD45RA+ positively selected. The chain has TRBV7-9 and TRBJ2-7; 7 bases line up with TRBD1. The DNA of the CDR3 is TGTGCCAGCAGGTTACCAGGGGGCTACGAGCAGTACTTC. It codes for CASRLPGGYEQYF.